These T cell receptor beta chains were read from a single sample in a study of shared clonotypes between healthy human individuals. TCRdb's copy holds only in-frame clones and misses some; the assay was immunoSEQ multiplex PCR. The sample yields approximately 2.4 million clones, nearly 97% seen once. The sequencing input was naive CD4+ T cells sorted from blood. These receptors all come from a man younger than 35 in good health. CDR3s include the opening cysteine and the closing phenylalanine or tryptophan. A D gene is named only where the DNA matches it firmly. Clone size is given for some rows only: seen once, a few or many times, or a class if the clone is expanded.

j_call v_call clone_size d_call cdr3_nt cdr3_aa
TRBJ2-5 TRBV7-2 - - TGTGCCAGCAGCTTAACCGTATTCTTGGAGACCCAGTACTTC CASSLTVFLETQYF
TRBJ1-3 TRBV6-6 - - TGTGCCAGCAGTTACTCAGGGTCTGCTGGAAACACCATATATTTT CASSYSGSAGNTIYF
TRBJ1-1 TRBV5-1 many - TGCGCCAGCAGCTTGGAATGGGACACTGAAGCTTTCTTT CASSLEWDTEAFF
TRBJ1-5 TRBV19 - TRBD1 TGTGCCAGTAGTATAGATGCAGGGGGGTCTGTTCAGCCCCAGCATTTT CASSIDAGGSVQPQHF
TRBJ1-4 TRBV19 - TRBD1 TGTGCCAGTAGTATACGACAGGGTGGGCAAAAACTGTTTTTT CASSIRQGGQKLFF
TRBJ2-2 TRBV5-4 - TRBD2 TGTGCCAGCAGCACGACTAGCCCCGGGGAGCTGTTTTTT CASSTTSPGELFF
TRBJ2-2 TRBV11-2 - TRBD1 TGTGCCAGCAGGATAACAGGGGCCAACACCGGGGAGCTGTTTTTT CASRITGANTGELFF
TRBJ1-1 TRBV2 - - TGTGCCAGCAGTGCAGGACAGATCAGCACTGAAGCTTTCTTT CASSAGQISTEAFF
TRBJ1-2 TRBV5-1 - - TGCGCCAGCAGCTTGGTTACGGGACTCGGCTATGGCTACACCTTC CASSLVTGLGYGYTF
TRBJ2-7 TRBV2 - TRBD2 TGTGCCAGCAGTCCCGGGACTAGCAATATCTACGAGCAGTACTTC CASSPGTSNIYEQYF
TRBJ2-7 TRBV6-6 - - TGTGCCAGCAGGACCACTAGCAACTCCAACGAGCAGTACTTC CASRTTSNSNEQYF
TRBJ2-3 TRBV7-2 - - TGTGCCAGCAGCCGGGGCACAGATACGCAGTATTTT CASSRGTDTQYF
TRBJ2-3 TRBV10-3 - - TGTGCCATCGGAAGTGGGCTAGATACGCAGTATTTT CAIGSGLDTQYF
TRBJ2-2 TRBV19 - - TGTGCCAGTAGTATTGGGGTCGGGGAGCTGTTTTTT CASSIGVGELFF
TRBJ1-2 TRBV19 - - TGTGCCAGTAATTCGAGGGGTAATTATGGCTACACCTTC CASNSRGNYGYTF
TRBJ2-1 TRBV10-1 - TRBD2 TGCGCCAGCAGTGAGGATAGCGGGGGGGCCAGGGAGCAGTTCTTC CASSEDSGGAREQFF
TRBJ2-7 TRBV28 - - TGTGCCAGCAGTTCTATAAGGGGAACCTACGAGCAGTACTTC CASSSIRGTYEQYF
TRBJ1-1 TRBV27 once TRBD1 TGTGCCAGCAGCAGGGGGTTTCGGGCTTTCTTT CASSRGFRAFF
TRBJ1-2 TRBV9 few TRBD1 TGTGCCAGCAGCCCAGGGGTTGGGACAGAGTTGTACTATGGCTACACCTTC CASSPGVGTELYYGYTF
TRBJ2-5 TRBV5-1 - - TGCGCCAGCCGCGGCGAGGAGACCCAGTACTTC CASRGEETQYF
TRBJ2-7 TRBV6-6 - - TGTGCCAGCAGTTACGGGGTGTCCTACGAGCAGTACTTC CASSYGVSYEQYF
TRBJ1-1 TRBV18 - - TGTGCCAGCTCACCACAGGGGGAAGGGACTGAAGCTTTCTTT CASSPQGEGTEAFF
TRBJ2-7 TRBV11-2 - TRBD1 TGTGCCAGCAGCCTAGATTGGGACAGGGCCTCCTACGAGCAGTACTTC CASSLDWDRASYEQYF
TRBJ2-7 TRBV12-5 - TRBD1 TGTGCTAGTGGTTTGGCGAAGGACAGGGGAGGACAGGGAAGGGACCACTACGAGCAGTACTTC CASGLAKDRGGQGRDHYEQYF
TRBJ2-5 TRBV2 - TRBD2 TGTGCCAGCAGTGAAGCGGCGGGTAGCGGGTTCCAAGAGACCCAGTACTTC CASSEAAGSGFQETQYF
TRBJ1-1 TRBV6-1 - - TGTGCCAGCAGTGAACGGGGGGGGGCCCTATGGGCTTTCTTT CASSERGGALWAFF
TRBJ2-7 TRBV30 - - TGTGCCTGGAGGGGGGGACAGCCTCTTAATGGAAACGAGCAGTACTTC CAWRGGQPLNGNEQYF
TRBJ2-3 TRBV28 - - TGTGCCAGCAGTTTAACGGGCAGGGGGGAGGCAGATACGCAGTATTTT CASSLTGRGEADTQYF